The 21 T cell receptor beta chains presented below share a single source sample, sequenced in a study of blood T cell repertoires in COVID-19. This table comes from immunoSEQ multiplex PCR, and its TCRdb copy is limited to in-frame clones, with some not included. This table has hundreds of thousands of clones, approximately 80% appearing once. Sequencing was performed on peripheral blood. These receptors originate from a woman between 70 and 85 years old with acute or convalescent COVID-19.

This clone has a single count. The chain uses TRBV5-6 and TRBJ2-1; D gene unclear. The V gene's germline CDR1 is SGHDT and CDR2 YYEEEE. V lost 0 bases to trimming and J lost 1 base, with 11 bases between them. The CDR3 extends over 16 amino acids. The CDR3 sequence is CASSLAKKASYNEQFF. The CDR3 nucleotides read TGTGCCAGCAGCTTGGCAAAAAAAGCTTCCTACAATGAGCAGTTCTTC.

The J gene is TRBJ2-7, the V gene TRBV27; TRBD1 is a possible D gene (6 bases). CDR3 size: 15 residues. The germline CDR1 and CDR2 sequences are MNHEY and SMNVEV (reference sequence). The V end lost 0 bases, the J end lost 5 bases, and 14 bases lay between the germline ends. CDR3 residues: CASSLSLGAGNEQYF. The CDR3, as DNA: TGTGCCAGCAGTTTATCTTTGGGGGCTGGGAACGAGCAGTACTTC.

The chain is built from TRBV11-2 and TRBJ1-3; D is undetermined. Germline CDR1 reads SGHAT; CDR2 reads FQNNGV. The V and J ends lost 3 bases and 1 base respectively, with 10 bases between them. The CDR3 runs to 15 residues. The CDR3 protein is CASSLGRLSGNTIYF. The CDR3 DNA reads as TGTGCCAGCAGCTTGGGGAGGTTGTCTGGAAACACCATATATTTT.

The V and J genes are TRBV6-2 or TRBV6-3 and TRBJ1-2, with 7 bases aligning to TRBD1. V gave up 2 bases and J gave up 2 bases; unmatched junction bases: 5. The CDR3 has 15 amino acids. Germline values: CDR1 MNHEY, CDR2 SVGEGT. The CDR3 reads CASSYAGGMNYGYTF. The CDR3 bases are TGTGCCAGCAGTTACGCAGGGGGAATGAACTATGGCTACACCTTC.

The chain employs TRBV29-1 and TRBJ2-7; TRBD2 agrees at 9 bases. With V trimmed by 3 bases and J by 6 bases, 3 bases remained unmatched. Germline-derived CDR1 and CDR2 are SQVTM and ANQGSEA. The CDR3 length is 12 residues. The CDR3 is CSVERGGPEQYF. The CDR3 coding sequence is TGCAGCGTTGAGCGGGGGGGCCCCGAGCAGTACTTC.

The V gene is TRBV19, the J gene TRBJ1-5, with 12 nucleotides matching TRBD1. The CDR3 runs 18 residues. CDR1 is LNHDA, CDR2 SQIVND, per germline (reference sequence). After removal of 7 bases from V and 2 bases from J, the junction contained 12 bases not matched to a gene. DNA of the CDR3: TGTGCCAGTACCCACCGGGACAGGGGGCTTTTGGGCAATCAGCCCCAGCATTTT. Translated: CASTHRDRGLLGNQPQHF.

This sequence joins TRBV5-6 and TRBJ1-2, with D perhaps TRBD1 (6 bases). Germline V lookup: CDR1 SGHDT, CDR2 YYEEEE. Between the trimmed V and J ends, which lost 0 bases and 5 bases, there was a span of 8 bases. The CDR3 has 13 residues. DNA for the CDR3: TGTGCCAGCAGCTTGGGGACAGAGTATGGCTACACCTTC. Protein product: CASSLGTEYGYTF.

In this sample, this clone turned up a few times. The chain joins TRBV9 to TRBJ2-7, with TRBD2 matching 9 bases. Germline loops: CDR1 SGDLS, CDR2 YYNGEE. The length of the CDR3 is 16 residues. The V gene end was trimmed by 4 bases and the J gene end by 3 bases; junction bases not matched to a gene: 11. CDR3 amino acids: CASSPVWASGVYEQYF. The CDR3 DNA reads TGTGCCAGCAGCCCAGTCTGGGCTAGCGGGGTCTACGAGCAGTACTTC. Variable domain in full (rest from reference TRBV9 and TRBJ2-7): DSGVTQTPKHLITATGQRVTLRCSPRSGDLSVYWYQQSLDQGLQFLIQYYNGEERAKGNILERFSAQQFPDLHSELNLSSLELGDSALYFCASSPVWASGVYEQYFGPGTRLTVT.

The J gene is TRBJ1-6, the V gene TRBV10-2, with 7 bases aligning to TRBD1. The junction had 4 bases not matched to a gene; V was cut back by 3 bases and J by 5 bases. Germline loops: CDR1 WSHSY, CDR2 SAAADI. CDR3 size: 15 residues. CDR3 coding DNA: TGCGCCAGCAGTGAAGGACAGGTTAATAATTCACCCCTCCACTTT. Translated: CASSEGQVNNSPLHF.

The chain combines TRBV9 with TRBJ2-2; possible D gene TRBD2, 5 bases. V was cut by 4 bases and J by 4 bases, with 11 bases left in between. This CDR3 contains 14 residues. Germline CDR1 reads SGDLS; CDR2 reads YYNGEE. CDR3 protein: CASSPGLVTGELFF. The CDR3 DNA reads as TGTGCCAGCAGCCCTGGACTTGTCACCGGGGAGCTGTTTTTT. Complete variable domain (other parts from reference TRBV9 and TRBJ2-2): DSGVTQTPKHLITATGQRVTLRCSPRSGDLSVYWYQQSLDQGLQFLIQYYNGEERAKGNILERFSAQQFPDLHSELNLSSLELGDSALYFCASSPGLVTGELFFGEGSRLTVL.

The rearrangement links TRBV27 to TRBJ2-7, with a tentative D call TRBD1 (7 bases). Trimming cost V 5 bases and J 0 bases, with 23 bases left between them. Looked up from germline, CDR1 is MNHEY and CDR2 is SMNVEV (reference sequence). This CDR3 is 18 amino acids long. The CDR3 DNA is TGTGCCAGCAGTCTCCAGCTACCAGGGGGGACTCGCTCCTACGAGCAGTACTTC. Translated: CASSLQLPGGTRSYEQYF.

V gene TRBV5-1 combines with J gene TRBJ2-1; D is possibly TRBD1 (6 bases). The CDR3 contains 14 residues. Trimming stripped 5 bases from V and 1 base from J, with 10 bases between. Germline values: CDR1 SGHRS, CDR2 YFSETQ. The CDR3 protein is CASRPDRSYNEQFF. The CDR3 DNA follows: TGCGCCAGCAGACCTGACAGGTCCTACAATGAGCAGTTCTTC.

The chain couples TRBV4-2 to TRBJ2-7, with a possible D match to TRBD2 (7 bases). Per the germline V gene, CDR1 is LGHNA and CDR2 is YNFKEQ. V dropped 2 bases and J dropped 1 base, with 15 bases sitting between them. The CDR3 contains 16 residues. The CDR3 region is CASSQHRGGVSYEQYF. DNA for the CDR3: TGTGCCAGCAGCCAACATAGGGGGGGAGTTTCCTACGAGCAGTACTTC.

This clone was counted once. One end of the junction is discordant with germline, which a read error may explain. This chain joins TRBV7-8 and TRBJ1-5; TRBD1 agrees at 9 bases. Germline CDR1 reads SGHVS; CDR2 reads FQNEAQ. CDR3 length equals 14 residues. CDR3 nucleotides: TGTGCCAGCAGCCCGCCGGGACAGGGTCAGACCCAGCATTTT. Its translation is CASSPPGQGQTQHF.

The rearrangement joins TRBV5-4 to TRBJ2-1; 7 bases fit TRBD1. With V trimmed by 4 bases and J by 4 bases, 5 bases remained unmatched. The length of the CDR3 is 14 residues. In germline, CDR1 is SGHNT, CDR2 YYREEE (reference sequence). As DNA, the CDR3 is TGTGCCAGCAGCAGGGGGCTTGGATACAATGAGCAGTTCTTC. Amino acid sequence: CASSRGLGYNEQFF.

The genes are TRBV18 and TRBJ1-1; D may be TRBD1 (6 bases). CDR1 is KGHSH, CDR2 LQKENI, per germline. With 6 bases removed from V and 0 bases from J, the gap between germline ends came to 8 bases. The CDR3 loop spans 13 amino acids. The CDR3 sequence is CASSRDMNTEAFF. The CDR3 region has the DNA TGTGCCAGCTCCCGGGACATGAACACTGAAGCTTTCTTT.

This clone turned up a few times. For the CDR3, the DNA is TGTGCCAGCAGTCTAGGGGGGGGAGCAGATACGCAGTATTTT. Translated: CASSLGGGADTQYF. The V call is TRBV27, the J call TRBJ2-3; D is perhaps TRBD2 (7 bases). CDR3 size: 14 residues. Per the germline V gene, CDR1 is MNHEY and CDR2 is SMNVEV (reference sequence). V gave up 5 bases and J gave up 4 bases, with 13 bases separating them.

As DNA, the CDR3 is TGTGCCACCAGTGATTTCCGGGGACAGGGGGCAGGTGGCTACACCTTC. Translated: CATSDFRGQGAGGYTF. The rearrangement joins TRBV24-1 to TRBJ1-2; 12 bases are a match to TRBD1. The junction had 6 bases not matched to a gene; V was cut back by 1 base and J by 7 bases. Germline loops: CDR1 KGHDR, CDR2 SFDVKD. This CDR3 region has 16 residues.

The gene calls are TRBV5-1 and TRBJ1-2; 7 bases line up with TRBD1. V shed 4 bases, J shed 0 bases, and the junction held 18 bases outside the gene matches. Looked up from germline, CDR1 is SGHRS and CDR2 is YFSETQ. This CDR3 spans 19 amino acids. This CDR3 reads CASSMSPRQGPRANYGYTF. The CDR3 nucleotides are TGCGCCAGCAGCATGTCTCCAAGACAGGGCCCAAGAGCTAACTATGGCTACACCTTC.

The chain links TRBV5-1 to TRBJ2-7; no firm D call. The CDR3 has 14 amino acids. Germline CDR1 reads SGHRS; CDR2 reads YFSETQ. Trimming took off 5 bases at V and 0 bases at J, with 12 bases between the two ends. Written as DNA, the CDR3 is TGCGCCAGCAGTTGGGCCCCCAGCTCCTACGAGCAGTACTTC. The encoded protein is CASSWAPSSYEQYF. The variable domain in full, with the rest retrieved from reference TRBV5-1 and TRBJ2-7, is KAGVTQTPRYLIKTRGQQVTLSCSPISGHRSVSWYQQTPGQGLQFLFEYFSETQRNKGNFPGRFSGRQFSNSRSEMNVSTLELGDSALYLCASSWAPSSYEQYFGPGTRLTVT.

The gene calls are TRBV11-3 and TRBJ2-3, with D possibly being TRBD2 (6 bases). Between the trimmed V and J ends, which lost 1 base and 1 base, there was a span of 12 bases. In germline, CDR1 is SGHNT, CDR2 YENEEA. This CDR3 has 16 residues. The CDR3 region is CASSLGVQRGTDTQYF. In DNA form, the CDR3 reads TGTGCCAGCAGCTTAGGGGTTCAGCGGGGCACAGATACGCAGTATTTT.